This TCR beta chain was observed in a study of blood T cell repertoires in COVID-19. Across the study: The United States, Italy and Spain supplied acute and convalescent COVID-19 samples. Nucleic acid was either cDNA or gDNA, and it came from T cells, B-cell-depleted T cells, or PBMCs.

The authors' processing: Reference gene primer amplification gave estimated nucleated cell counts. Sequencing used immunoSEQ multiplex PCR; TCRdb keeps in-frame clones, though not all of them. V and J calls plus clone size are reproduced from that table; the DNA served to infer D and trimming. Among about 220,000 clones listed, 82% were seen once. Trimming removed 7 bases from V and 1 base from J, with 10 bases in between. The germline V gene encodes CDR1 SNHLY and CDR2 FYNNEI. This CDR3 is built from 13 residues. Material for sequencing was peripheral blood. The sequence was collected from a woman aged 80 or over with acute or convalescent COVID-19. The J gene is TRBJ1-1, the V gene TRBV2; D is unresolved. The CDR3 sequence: CASKLLQNTEAFF. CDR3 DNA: TGTGCCAGCAAACTATTACAGAACACTGAAGCTTTCTTT. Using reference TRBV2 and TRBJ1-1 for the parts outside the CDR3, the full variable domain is EPEVTQTPSHQVTQMGQEVILRCVPISNHLYFYWYRQILGQKVEFLVSFYNNEISEKSEIFDDQFSVERPDGSNFTLKIRSTKLEDSAMYFCASKLLQNTEAFFGQGTRLTVV.